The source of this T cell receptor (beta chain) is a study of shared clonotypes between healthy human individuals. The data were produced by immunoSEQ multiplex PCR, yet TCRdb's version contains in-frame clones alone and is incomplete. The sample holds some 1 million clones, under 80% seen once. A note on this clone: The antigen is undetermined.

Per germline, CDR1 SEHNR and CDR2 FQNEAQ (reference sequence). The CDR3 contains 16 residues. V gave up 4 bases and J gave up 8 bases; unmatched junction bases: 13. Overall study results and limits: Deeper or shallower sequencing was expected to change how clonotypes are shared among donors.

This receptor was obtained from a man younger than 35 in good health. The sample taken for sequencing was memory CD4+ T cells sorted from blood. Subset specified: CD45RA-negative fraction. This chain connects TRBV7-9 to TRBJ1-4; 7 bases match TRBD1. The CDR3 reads CASSSALTGKREKLFF. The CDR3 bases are TGTGCCAGCAGCTCAGCCCTGACAGGGAAAAGGGAAAAACTGTTTTTT.